Given below is one TCR beta chain in context. What it recognizes is unknown. Those who donated were healthy bone marrow donors. This sample is drawn from a study of cytomegalovirus exposure and HLA in healthy donors. Study results and limitations: Later on, an analysis showed TCR association rates differing by HLA locus, with DRB1 the most and HLA-C the fewest.

The germline V gene encodes CDR1 MRHNA and CDR2 SNTAGT. V gave up 10 bases and J gave up 6 bases; unmatched junction bases: 11. The CDR3 consists of 14 residues. Primers: 60 Vbeta forward and 13 Jbeta reverse. Profiling relied on immunoSEQ multiplex PCR, and the TCRdb table lists in-frame clones only, not all of them. The data hold more than 80,000 clones, with about three quarters observed a single time. The specimen was PBMCs. The gene calls are TRBV6-4 and TRBJ1-1; TRBD1 matches at 10 bases. This TCR derives from a boy aged 5-17 years in good health and CMV-seronegative. The CDR3 loop reads CAMPGQGKFSEAFF. The CDR3 DNA reads TGTGCCATGCCGGGACAGGGGAAGTTCTCTGAAGCTTTCTTT.